This T cell receptor beta chain was recorded in a study of early T cells in non-severe SARS-CoV-2 infection. About the study: Sequenced material consisted of bulk RNA (from unsorted whole blood), and chains were unpaired.

Attachment of unique molecular identifiers to individual cDNA molecules was performed. TCRdb reprocessed the 5' RACE reads via MiXCR and lists one record per CDR3 protein. The sample includes about 44,000 distinct CDR3 sequences, 20% to 25% of them seen just once. Worth noting for this clonotype: Antigen: not known.

V was clipped by 0 bases and J by 9 bases, with 9 bases between them. Germline CDR1 and CDR2: LGHDT and YNNKEL (reference sequence). This CDR3 is 12 amino acids long. Study outcomes and limitations: Anti-spike CD8 responses were favored in VDJdb matching, and private and CD4 specificities were missed.

The origin of this receptor is an adult who was a healthcare worker with PCR-confirmed SARS-CoV-2 infection or an uninfected control (not recorded which). The specimen was whole blood, collected at baseline. The chain employs TRBV3-1 and TRBJ2-7, with D uncertain. As DNA, the CDR3 is TGTGCCAGCAGCCAAGACTACATCAGGCAGTACTTC. Residues: CASSQDYIRQYF.